The T cell receptor (beta chain) described here comes from a study of monozygotic twins with inflammatory bowel disease. CDR1 and CDR2 from the germline V gene are MNHNS and SASEGT. The CDR3 sequence is 17 residues long. Regarding the study as a whole: Neither one strong signal nor one clonotype associated with IBD was supported.

cDNA was made in eight separate reactions per sample. TCRdb re-called the 5' RACE reads; every CDR3 protein appears as one record, without DNA. The table for this sample gives about 380,000 distinct CDR3 sequences. Of note for this clonotype: What it binds is unknown.

The sequenced sample was blood. V gene TRBV6-1 combines with J gene TRBJ1-1; the TCRdb call, TRBD1, lacks DNA for checking. This clonotype was sampled from a human donor with ulcerative colitis or Crohn's disease, or a healthy co-twin of an affected twin (not recorded which). The CDR3 spells CASSEGGGYYMNTEAFF.